Listed below are T cell receptor beta chains from one sample, sequenced in a study of response to subunit inactivated influenza vaccine. MiXCR, applied by TCRdb to the RT-PCR reads, yields one record per CDR3 protein. The table records more than 550,000 distinct CDR3 sequences, over 9.5% of them present only once. The material sequenced was PBMCs from blood, taken on the day of vaccination. The receptors were gathered from a man aged 45-65 years who received an inactivated influenza vaccine. Both conserved end residues are part of each CDR3. The D gene is left open where the match is weak. The listing skips clone size in some rows; elsewhere it reads once, few, many or a size class.

CDR3: CASSQGRNNQPQHF
DNA: TGTGCCAGCAGCCAAGGACGCAACAATCAGCCCCAGCATTTT
V: TRBV7-2
J: TRBJ1-5
size: few
D: NA

CDR3: CASSYLAETPSSYNEQFF
DNA: TGTGCCAGCAGTTACCTAGCGGAGACTCCGAGCTCCTACAATGAGCAGTTCTTC
V: TRBV6-2/TRBV6-3
J: TRBJ2-1
size: few
D: TRBD2

CDR3: CASSYDILDQPQHF
DNA: TGTGCCAGCAGTTACGACATCCTCGATCAGCCCCAGCATTTT
V: TRBV12-3/TRBV12-4
J: TRBJ1-5
size: many
D: NA

CDR3: CASSSYEQGVRDNEQFF
DNA: TGTGCCAGCAGTTCCTACGAGCAGGGGGTGAGGGACAATGAGCAGTTCTTC
V: TRBV6-2/TRBV6-3
J: TRBJ2-1
size: few
D: TRBD1

CDR3: CAISAITLGWDGYEQYF
DNA: TGTGCCATCAGTGCGATTACCCTTGGATGGGACGGGTACGAGCAGTACTTC
V: TRBV10-3
J: TRBJ2-7
size: few
D: NA

CDR3: CASSPLGVSTDTQYF
DNA: TGTGCCAGCAGCCCACTGGGGGTGAGCACAGATACGCAGTATTTT
V: TRBV5-6
J: TRBJ2-3
size: many
D: NA

CDR3: CSGSAGGEETQYF
DNA: TGCAGCGGGTCAGCGGGAGGGGAAGAGACCCAGTACTTC
V: TRBV29-1
J: TRBJ2-5
size: few
D: TRBD2

CDR3: CASSQGLRGETQYF
DNA: TGTGCCAGCAGCCAAGGTCTCCGAGGGGAGACCCAGTACTTC
V: TRBV3-1
J: TRBJ2-5
size: NA
D: NA

CDR3: CASGLPGGEQYF
DNA: TGTGCCAGCGGCCTTCCAGGGGGCGAGCAGTACTTC
V: TRBV28
J: TRBJ2-7
size: few
D: TRBD1

CDR3: CATSRERRGAYEQYF
DNA: TGTGCCACCAGCAGAGAAAGAAGGGGCGCCTACGAGCAGTACTTC
V: TRBV15
J: TRBJ2-7
size: NA
D: NA

CDR3: CASSLAGTRSSYNEQFF
DNA: TGCGCCAGCAGCTTGGCCGGGACTAGGAGCTCCTACAATGAGCAGTTCTTC
V: TRBV5-1
J: TRBJ2-1
size: NA
D: TRBD2

CDR3: CASRYLQGREARGTGELFF
DNA: TGTGCCAGCAGATACCTTCAGGGTAGAGAAGCTCGGGGCACCGGGGAGCTGTTTTTT
V: TRBV11-1
J: TRBJ2-2
size: NA
D: NA

CDR3: CASSIRVNPSTDTQYF
DNA: TGTGCCAGTAGTATCCGAGTTAATCCTAGCACAGATACGCAGTATTTT
V: TRBV19
J: TRBJ2-3
size: NA
D: NA

CDR3: CSARGGSGGQISYEQYF
DNA: TGCAGTGCTAGAGGAGGTAGCGGGGGACAGATCTCCTACGAGCAGTACTTC
V: TRBV20-1
J: TRBJ2-7
size: NA
D: TRBD2

CDR3: CATSSMNTEAFF
DNA: TGTGCCACCAGCAGTATGAACACTGAAGCTTTCTTT
V: TRBV15
J: TRBJ1-1
size: many
D: NA

CDR3: CASSSPTLAGAVGELFF
DNA: TGTGCCAGCAGTTCACCAACACTAGCGGGAGCGGTCGGGGAGCTGTTTTTT
V: TRBV12-3/TRBV12-4
J: TRBJ2-2
size: few
D: TRBD2

CDR3: CASSQDNVAGGRDTQYF
DNA: TGCGCCAGCAGCCAAGATAACGTAGCGGGGGGGCGAGATACGCAGTATTTT
V: TRBV4-3
J: TRBJ2-3
size: few
D: TRBD2

CDR3: CASSFLLAGRSYNEQFF
DNA: TGTGCCAGCAGTTTTCTACTAGCGGGAAGGTCCTACAATGAGCAGTTCTTC
V: TRBV12-3/TRBV12-4
J: TRBJ2-1
size: many
D: TRBD2

CDR3: CASSQRGGELFF
DNA: TGTGCTAGCAGTCAGAGGGGCGGGGAGCTGTTTTTT
V: TRBV7-7
J: TRBJ2-2
size: many
D: NA

CDR3: CASSYSLTSGVEIYEQYF
DNA: TGTGCCAGCAGTTACTCGTTGACTAGCGGGGTCGAGATATACGAGCAGTACTTC
V: TRBV6-5
J: TRBJ2-7
size: NA
D: TRBD2

CDR3: CASQDRGLSYEQYF
DNA: TGTGCCAGCCAGGACAGGGGGCTCTCCTACGAGCAGTACTTC
V: TRBV2
J: TRBJ2-7
size: few
D: TRBD1

CDR3: CASSLTSGRFTDTQYF
DNA: TGTGCCAGCAGTTTAACTAGCGGGAGATTCACAGATACGCAGTATTTT
V: TRBV12-3/TRBV12-4
J: TRBJ2-3
size: few
D: TRBD2

CDR3: CAISPSAYEQYF
DNA: TGTGCCATCAGTCCCAGCGCGTACGAGCAGTACTTC
V: TRBV6-2/TRBV6-3
J: TRBJ2-7
size: NA
D: NA

CDR3: CSARELTSGSYEQYF
DNA: TGCAGTGCTAGAGAATTGACTAGCGGCTCCTACGAGCAGTACTTC
V: TRBV20-1
J: TRBJ2-7
size: few
D: TRBD2

CDR3: CASTLSGGVGTEAFF
DNA: TGTGCCAGCACCCTGAGCGGGGGCGTAGGAACTGAAGCTTTCTTT
V: TRBV11-2
J: TRBJ1-1
size: NA
D: NA

CDR3: CASSLNVAGPGYTF
DNA: TGCGCCAGCAGCTTGAATGTGGCAGGCCCTGGCTACACCTTC
V: TRBV5-1
J: TRBJ1-2
size: many
D: NA

CDR3: CASSYPISAGQVFYPYEQYF
DNA: TGTGCCAGCAGTTACCCCATCTCAGCTGGACAGGTATTTTATCCCTACGAGCAGTACTTC
V: TRBV6-2/TRBV6-3
J: TRBJ2-7
size: NA
D: TRBD1

CDR3: CASSPRREAYNEQFF
DNA: TGTGCCAGCTCACCACGCAGGGAGGCCTACAATGAGCAGTTCTTC
V: TRBV18
J: TRBJ2-1
size: NA
D: NA

CDR3: CASRHFAGTGSVGAISPQHF
DNA: TGTGCCAGCAGACACTTCGCCGGGACAGGCTCCGTAGGCGCAATTTCGCCCCAGCATTTT
V: TRBV6-2/TRBV6-3
J: TRBJ1-5
size: few
D: TRBD1

CDR3: CASSDTASRGHGYTF
DNA: TGTGCCAGCAGCGACACCGCAAGCAGGGGGCACGGCTACACCTTC
V: TRBV4-2
J: TRBJ1-2
size: NA
D: TRBD1

CDR3: CASSPDRGGYGYTF
DNA: TGTGCCAGCAGCCCGGACAGGGGAGGCTATGGCTACACCTTC
V: TRBV7-3
J: TRBJ1-2
size: NA
D: TRBD1

CDR3: CASSRIGQPSNEQYF
DNA: TGTGCCAGCAGCCGCATCGGACAGCCTTCCAACGAGCAGTACTTC
V: TRBV28
J: TRBJ2-7
size: few
D: NA

CDR3: CSARDGGIQPQHF
DNA: TGCAGTGCTAGAGACGGGGGAATCCAGCCCCAGCATTTT
V: TRBV20-1
J: TRBJ1-5
size: NA
D: NA

CDR3: CASSPRPTANTEAFF
DNA: TGCGCCAGCAGCCCAAGACCGACAGCGAACACTGAAGCTTTCTTT
V: TRBV5-1
J: TRBJ1-1
size: NA
D: NA

CDR3: CASSLRGQGAGDTQYF
DNA: TGTGCCAGCAGTTTAAGAGGACAGGGGGCTGGAGATACGCAGTATTTT
V: TRBV12-3/TRBV12-4
J: TRBJ2-3
size: NA
D: TRBD1

CDR3: CASSFGTSGGTTYEQYF
DNA: TGTGCCAGCAGCTTCGGGACTAGCGGGGGGACCACCTACGAGCAGTACTTC
V: TRBV3-1
J: TRBJ2-7
size: many
D: TRBD2

CDR3: CASSQEGWGRDGYTF
DNA: TGTGCCAGCAGCCAAGAAGGCTGGGGGCGGGATGGCTACACCTTC
V: TRBV4-2
J: TRBJ1-2
size: few
D: NA

CDR3: CASSLTAETSPLHF
DNA: TGCGCCAGCAGCTTGACGGCAGAGACCTCACCCCTCCACTTT
V: TRBV5-1
J: TRBJ1-6
size: NA
D: NA

CDR3: CASRGSSYNEQFF
DNA: TGTGCCAGCAGGGGGAGCTCCTACAATGAGCAGTTCTTC
V: TRBV2
J: TRBJ2-1
size: few
D: NA

CDR3: CATSDRRLRGLQETQYF
DNA: TGTGCCACCAGTGACAGACGGCTGAGGGGGCTCCAAGAGACCCAGTACTTC
V: TRBV24-1
J: TRBJ2-5
size: many
D: TRBD1

CDR3: CASSLEGRGLEAFF
DNA: TGCGCCAGCAGCTTGGAAGGTAGGGGCCTTGAAGCTTTCTTT
V: TRBV5-1
J: TRBJ1-1
size: NA
D: NA

CDR3: CASSLGSVGGTQYF
DNA: TGCGCCAGCAGCTTGGGAAGCGTCGGGGGGACCCAGTACTTC
V: TRBV5-1
J: TRBJ2-5
size: few
D: NA

CDR3: CASSHGLTYEQYF
DNA: TGTGCCAGCAGTCACGGACTAACCTACGAGCAGTACTTC
V: TRBV6-2/TRBV6-3
J: TRBJ2-7
size: many
D: NA

CDR3: CASSPRGTATTEAFF
DNA: TGTGCCAGCAGCCCGAGAGGGACAGCAACCACTGAAGCTTTCTTT
V: TRBV9
J: TRBJ1-1
size: NA
D: TRBD1

CDR3: CASRSVETGELFF
DNA: TGTGCAAGTCGGTCGGTGGAGACCGGGGAGCTGTTTTTT
V: TRBV12-2
J: TRBJ2-2
size: few
D: NA

CDR3: CASSILQSYRGSTDTQYF
DNA: TGTGCCAGTAGTATCCTCCAGTCCTACAGGGGTAGCACAGATACGCAGTATTTT
V: TRBV19
J: TRBJ2-3
size: NA
D: TRBD1

CDR3: CASSQVARNEQFF
DNA: TGTGCCAGCAGCCAAGTTGCAAGGAATGAGCAGTTCTTC
V: TRBV3-1
J: TRBJ2-1
size: few
D: NA

CDR3: CSAVHRVELFF
DNA: TGCAGTGCTGTACACCGGGTGGAGCTGTTTTTT
V: TRBV20-1
J: TRBJ2-2
size: NA
D: NA